Presented here are 14 T cell receptor delta chains from one specimen sequenced in a study of DNA immune sequencing with unique molecular identifiers. All 8 TRDV and 4 TRDJ genes were targeted in 32-plex amplification of genomic DNA. The library had 12-nucleotide UMIs introduced over roughly 3 barcoding cycles, then a second adapter PCR. TCRdb reran clone calling via CATT on the multiplex PCR reads. The data show 1,500 to 2,000 delta-chain clones, around 12% seen once. Sequenced input: gamma-delta T cells enriched from blood buffy coat, or unenriched PBMCs (not recorded which). The source is a human donor in good health.

This clone was detected a few times. The sample carries other DNA sequences with the same CDR3. This chain joins TRDV1 and TRDJ1; 10 bases are a match to TRDD3. Matching the DNA to germline supplied the J gene, which TCRdb does not give. The ends lost 2 bases at V and 5 bases at J; junction bases unmatched: 26. The length of the CDR3 is 22 residues. Per germline, CDR1 TSWWSYY and CDR2 QGS. The CDR3 loop reads CALGEFPLYWGILLGRKDKLIF. CDR3 nucleotide sequence: TGTGCTCTTGGGGAATTCCCACTGTACTGGGGGATTTTGTTGGGGCGGAAAGATAAACTCATCTTT.

The CDR3 DNA is TGTGCTCTTGGGGATGGCCTTCCTAAACAGTTGCTGTCTCCCCACACCGATAAACTCATCTTT. It yields the protein CALGDGLPKQLLSPHTDKLIF. V is TRDV1 and J is TRDJ1, with 8 bases that match TRDD2. Germline matching of the DNA provided the J gene here, since TCRdb leaves it blank. CDR1 and CDR2 from the germline V gene are TSWWSYY and QGS. V was pared by 3 bases and J by 0 bases, with 21 bases of the junction left unmatched. The CDR3 has 21 amino acids.

The V and J genes are TRDV1 and TRDJ1, with 12 bases identical to TRDD3. The J gene, missing from TCRdb, was assigned here through DNA to germline matching. With V trimmed by 6 bases and J by 7 bases, 15 bases remained unmatched. The CDR3 is made up of 17 amino acids. Germline V gene lookup returns CDR1 TSWWSYY and CDR2 QGS. The CDR3 loop is CALGRSSTGGYSGKLIF. CDR3 DNA: TGTGCTCTTGGCCGGTCCTCCACTGGGGGATACTCGGGTAAACTCATCTTT.

This clone is classed as medium-sized. Additional DNA sequences in this sample encode the identical CDR3. V usage is TRDV1 and J usage is TRDJ4; 13 bases line up with TRDD3. Here the J gene came from matching the DNA to germline, since TCRdb omits it. Germline loops: CDR1 TSWWSYY, CDR2 QGS. The CDR3 length is 25 residues. Trimming cost V 0 bases and J 4 bases; bases outside gene matches: 32. The CDR3 DNA is TGTGCTCTTGGGGAACTTCCTCCCCAAAGGAGGCCCGACTGGGGGATACGCACTGGGGTTCTACCCCTGATCTTT. It encodes CALGELPPQRRPDWGIRTGVLPLIF.

The rearrangement links TRDV1 to TRDJ1; 9 nucleotides match TRDD2. Because TCRdb records no J gene, it was assigned here through a match of the DNA to germline. Trimming cost V 0 bases and J 0 bases; bases outside gene matches: 29. The germline V gene has CDR1 TSWWSYY and CDR2 QGS. The CDR3 length is 25 residues. The CDR3 is CALGELRPSYLYLGDTKTDTDKLIF. The DNA for the CDR3 is TGTGCTCTTGGGGAACTTCGGCCTTCCTACCTGTATTTGGGGGACACCAAGACGGACACCGATAAACTCATCTTT.

This clone was seen once. A far larger clone is off by one base, so a read error is likely. V is TRDV1 and J is TRDJ1; 12 bases are a match to TRDD3. As TCRdb names no J gene, one was assigned here on the basis of a DNA match to germline. The V segment lost 3 bases and the J segment 3 bases; nucleotides outside the gene matches: 26. This CDR3 contains 23 residues. CDR1 and CDR2 from the germline V gene are TSWWSYY and QGS. The CDR3 DNA reads as TGTGCTCTTGGGGAGCCCTATGCGGCCCTCCCTTGGGGCCTGGGGGATACGTCCGATAAACTCATCTTT. It translates to CALGEPYAALPWGLGDTSDKLIF.

Worth noting for this clone: The protein recorded in TCRdb matches a much larger clone and deviates from this DNA's translation at residue 10, suggesting a read error; the protein here is obtained by translating the DNA. The J gene corresponds to TRDJ1; a V gene call is absent; TRDD3, the table's D call, lacks a check against the DNA. The length of the CDR3 is 18 residues. The CDR3 DNA is TGTGCCTGTGACATTTTGGGGGATACGGCGGGCGAGACCGATAAACTCATCTTT. Protein product: CACDILGDTAGETDKLIF.

As concerns this clone: For this DNA, TCRdb reports the protein of a much larger clone, which diverges at residue 4, most likely from a read error; the protein presented here is translated directly from the DNA. The gene calls are TRDV2 and TRDJ1; 13 bases agree with TRDD3. Germline V CDR1 and CDR2: GEAIGNYY, EKD. The CDR3 has 20 residues. The CDR3 reads CACHTVATGGYGGYTDKLIF. The CDR3 nucleotides are TGTGCCTGTCACACCGTCGCTACTGGGGGATACGGAGGGTACACCGATAAACTCATCTTT.

This chain links TRDV1 with TRDJ1; 10 bases fit TRDD3. Trimming took 1 base from V and 1 from J; bases not matched to a gene: 21. Germline CDR1 is TSWWSYY and CDR2 is QGS. This CDR3 is built from 22 residues. The CDR3 spells CALGEPSPSSTGGSLSTDKLIF. The CDR3 DNA reads TGTGCTCTTGGGGAACCATCACCTTCCTCCACTGGGGGATCGCTCTCCACCGATAAACTCATCTTT.

The sample holds one count of this clone. The called J gene is TRDJ1, whereas the V gene has no call; the D call in the table, TRDD3, was not verified against the DNA. This CDR3 contains 20 residues. The CDR3 coding sequence is TGTGCTCTTGGGGAAGTAATTCCTCGATACTGGGGGAGGTACACCGATAAACTCATCTTT. Amino acids: CALGEVIPRYWGRYTDKLIF.

This clone turned up a few times. The V call is TRDV1, the J call TRDJ1, with TRDD3 matching over 13 bases. The ends lost 0 bases at V and 1 base at J; junction bases unmatched: 11. The germline gives CDR1 TSWWSYY, CDR2 QGS. The CDR3 is 20 amino acids. This CDR3 is CALGELWGTGGYEATDKLIF. CDR3 nucleotides: TGTGCTCTTGGGGAACTTTGGGGTACTGGGGGATACGAGGCCACCGATAAACTCATCTTT.

No V gene was called, though TRDJ1 was called as the J gene; TRDD3, the D gene given by the table, was not confirmed from the DNA. The CDR3 extends over 23 amino acids. The CDR3 nucleotides are TGTGCCTGTGACACTCTTACTGACCGCTCTTCCTACCCTACTGGGGGAGACACCTATAAACTCATCTTT. It yields the protein CACDTLTDRSSYPTGGDTYKLIF.

This clone was picked up a small number of times. Since a far larger clone is one base different, this is likely a read error. The sample contains more than one DNA sequence encoding this CDR3. This chain connects TRDV2 to TRDJ1, with 8 bases matching TRDD3. CDR1 and CDR2 (germline): GEAIGNYY, EKD. The CDR3 covers 17 residues. CDR3 in DNA: TGTGCCTGTGACTCACTTCCCTACGGGGATACCACCGATAAACTCATCTTC. As protein: CACDSLPYGDTTDKLIF.

In the case of this clone: Given a far larger clone just one base away, this is likely a sequencing read error. The J gene is TRDJ1, the V gene TRDV2; 8 bases agree with TRDD3. The CDR3 has 16 amino acids. Germline V gene lookup returns CDR1 GEAIGNYY and CDR2 EKD. The CDR3 spells CACDSLLGAKTDNLIF. DNA for the CDR3: TGTGCCTGTGACTCGTTACTGGGGGCCAAAACCGATAATCTCATCTTT.